This T cell receptor (beta chain) was retrieved from a study of shared clonotypes between healthy human individuals. The protocol was immunoSEQ multiplex PCR, while the TCRdb copy is restricted to in-frame clones and leaves out a portion. The data hold around 1,000,000 clones, with about 80% observed a single time. The V and J ends lost 10 bases and 0 bases respectively, with 17 bases between them. The CDR3 sequence is 15 residues long. In germline, CDR1 is SGDLS, CDR2 YYNGEE. The source material was memory CD4+ T cells from PBMCs. Regarding subset: CD45RA-negative fraction. This rearrangement joins TRBV9 to TRBJ1-5; the D is unclear. This clonotype was obtained from a man between 18 and 35 years old in good health. Some clones in this sample may be carry-over from other donors' samples. The CDR3 region has the DNA TGTGCCCAACCACGTACTCAATATAGCAATCAGCCCCAGCATTTT. This sequence encodes CAQPRTQYSNQPQHF.